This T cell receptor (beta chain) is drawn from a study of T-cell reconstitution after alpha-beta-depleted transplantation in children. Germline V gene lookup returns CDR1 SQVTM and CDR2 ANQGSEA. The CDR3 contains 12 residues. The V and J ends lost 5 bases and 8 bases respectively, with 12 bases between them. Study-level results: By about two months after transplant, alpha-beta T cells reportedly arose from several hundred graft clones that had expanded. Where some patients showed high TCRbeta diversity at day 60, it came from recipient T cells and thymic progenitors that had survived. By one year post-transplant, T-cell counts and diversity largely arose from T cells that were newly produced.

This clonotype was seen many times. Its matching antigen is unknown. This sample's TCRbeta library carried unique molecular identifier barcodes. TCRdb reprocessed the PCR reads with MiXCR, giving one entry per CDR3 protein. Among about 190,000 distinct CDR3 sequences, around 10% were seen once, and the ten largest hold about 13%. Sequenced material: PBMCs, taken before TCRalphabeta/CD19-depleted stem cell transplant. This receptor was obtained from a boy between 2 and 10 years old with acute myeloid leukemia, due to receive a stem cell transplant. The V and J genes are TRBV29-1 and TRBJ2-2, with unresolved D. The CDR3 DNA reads TGCAGCGTTCCTTCGGGTCCGGGGGAGCTGTTTTTT. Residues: CSVPSGPGELFF.